The 32 T cell receptor beta chains below all came from one sample that was sequenced in a study of neurological immune-mediated disorders. Each CDR3 protein gets one entry after TCRdb re-called the 5' RACE reads with MiXCR. The data show tens of thousands of distinct CDR3 sequences, 2.6% seen once. The specimen was PBMCs. These receptors originate from a woman aged 25 to 39 with multiple sclerosis.

The table lists this clonotype with many counts. The chain carries TRBV7-8 and TRBJ2-7; no reliable D call. Trimming pared 2 bases from V and 2 bases from J, leaving 7 bases between. The CDR3 runs to 13 residues. Germline V gives CDR1 SGHVS, CDR2 FQNEAQ. CDR3 coding DNA: TGTGCCAGCAGCTTACACGGACCCTACGAGCAGTACTTC. Its protein is CASSLHGPYEQYF.

In its sample, this clonotype was seen many times. The V and J genes are TRBV15 and TRBJ2-1; D might be TRBD2 (6 bases). Germline assignment: CDR1 LNHNV and CDR2 YYDKDF (reference sequence). This CDR3 region has 18 residues. V lost 5 bases and J lost 2, with 22 bases in between. The CDR3 protein is CATSGRSGNRTTYNEQFF. The CDR3 bases are TGTGCCACCAGCGGCCGTTCAGGGAACAGGACTACCTACAATGAGCAGTTCTTC.

This clonotype appeared many times. The CDR3, as DNA: TGTGCCAGCAGCCAAGGACTAGCGGGAGTCAATGAGCAGTTCTTC. Translation: CASSQGLAGVNEQFF. The chain employs TRBV3-1 and TRBJ2-1; TRBD2 agrees at 12 bases. Germline lookup yields CDR1 LGHDT and CDR2 YNNKEL (reference sequence). The CDR3 is 15 amino acids. With 1 base clipped from V and 6 bases from J, the junction kept 1 base outside the gene matches.

This clonotype showed up many times. The chain joins TRBV5-1 to TRBJ1-5; D gene uncertain. V lost 0 bases, J lost 6 bases, and 10 bases lay in between. CDR1 is SGHRS, CDR2 YFSETQ, per germline. This CDR3 contains 14 residues. CDR3 nucleotides: TGCGCCAGCAGCTTGGATACAGAAGGTCAGCCCCAGCATTTT. Its translation is CASSLDTEGQPQHF.

This clonotype was counted many times. This chain connects TRBV5-1 to TRBJ1-1; D is perhaps TRBD1 (6 bases). The ends were cut back, 4 bases at V and 2 bases at J, with 12 bases in the middle. This CDR3 is 14 amino acids long. From germline, CDR1 is SGHRS and CDR2 YFSETQ. This CDR3 is CASSAQGINTEAFF. The CDR3 nucleotides read TGCGCCAGCAGCGCCCAGGGGATTAACACTGAAGCTTTCTTT.

This clonotype occurred many times. V and J are TRBV15 and TRBJ1-4; no definite D call. Per the germline V gene, CDR1 is LNHNV and CDR2 is YYDKDF (reference sequence). The CDR3 contains 14 residues. V was cut by 4 bases and J by 8 bases, with 14 bases left in between. CDR3 nucleotides: TGTGCCACCAGCACTGAGAGGGCTTGGGAAAAACTGTTTTTT. Translation gives CATSTERAWEKLFF.

This clonotype was counted ten times or more. The rearrangement uses TRBV5-6 and TRBJ2-2; D call uncertain. From germline, CDR1 is SGHDT and CDR2 YYEEEE. V lost 7 bases and J 6 bases, leaving 10 bases between the germline ends. The CDR3 loop spans 12 amino acids. The CDR3 DNA reads TGTGCCAGCGGCCGCGGAGCCGGGGAGCTGTTTTTT. It codes for CASGRGAGELFF. Full variable domain (outside the CDR3, taken from reference TRBV5-6 and TRBJ2-2): DAGVTQSPTHLIKTRGQQVTLRCSPKSGHDTVSWYQQALGQGPQFIFQYYEEEERQRGNFPDRFSGHQFPNYSSELNVNALLLGDSALYLCASGRGAGELFFGEGSRLTVL.

This clonotype showed up many times. This rearrangement joins TRBV29-1 to TRBJ2-7; D is ambiguous. The length of the CDR3 is 12 residues. The ends were cut back, 4 bases at V and 3 bases at J, with 10 bases in the middle. Germline lookup yields CDR1 SQVTM and CDR2 ANQGSEA. The CDR3 nucleotides read TGCAGCGTTGGAGTACCGAGCTACGAGCAGTACTTC. This gives the protein CSVGVPSYEQYF.

This clonotype was seen ten or more times. V usage is TRBV20-1 and J usage is TRBJ1-1; D perhaps matches TRBD1 (5 bases). V lost 6 bases to trimming and J lost 6 bases, with 14 bases between them. Germline CDR1 reads DFQATT; CDR2 reads SNEGSKA (reference sequence). The CDR3 consists of 12 residues. The CDR3 region is CSAAALGPEAFF. The CDR3 nucleotides read TGCAGTGCCGCCGCGCTGGGGCCTGAAGCTTTCTTT.

This clonotype was observed many times. V is TRBV7-2 and J is TRBJ2-5; 8 bases line up with TRBD2. Germline CDR1 is SGHTA and CDR2 is FQGNSA. This CDR3 is 14 amino acids long. Unmatched junction bases numbered 6, after V lost 5 bases and J lost 4 bases. This CDR3 is CASSKSGSGETQYF. CDR3 in DNA: TGTGCCAGCAGCAAAAGCGGGAGCGGAGAGACCCAGTACTTC.

This clonotype was picked up many times. The chain carries TRBV6-5 and TRBJ2-6, with 7 bases that match TRBD1. Unmatched junction bases numbered 4, after V lost 6 bases and J lost 2 bases. CDR1 and CDR2 from the germline V gene are MNHEY and SVGAGI. This CDR3 region has 15 residues. The CDR3 sequence is CASRVDRAGANVLTF. CDR3 DNA: TGTGCCAGCAGAGTAGACAGGGCTGGGGCCAACGTCCTGACTTTC.

This clonotype has a count of ten or more. The chain employs TRBV12-3 or TRBV12-4 and TRBJ1-1; tentative D call: TRBD1 (6 bases). V dropped 6 bases and J dropped 6 bases, with 14 bases sitting between them. This CDR3 has 13 amino acids. The CDR3 protein is CASSLTGTSEAFF. DNA for the CDR3: TGTGCCAGCAGCCTCACAGGGACCTCTGAAGCTTTCTTT.

This clonotype was observed at least ten times. The chain carries TRBV5-1 and TRBJ1-1; tentatively, D is TRBD1 (6 bases). This CDR3 spans 16 amino acids. Germline lookup yields CDR1 SGHRS and CDR2 YFSETQ. The germline V and J ends were trimmed by 5 bases and 1 base, with 18 bases remaining between them. The CDR3 nucleotides are TGCGCCAGCAGAGATTTAGGGGGGCGAAGGAACACTGAAGCTTTCTTT. It translates to CASRDLGGRRNTEAFF.

The sample holds many counts of this clonotype. This rearrangement joins TRBV20-1 to TRBJ2-1, with unresolved D. The CDR3 runs 16 residues. V shed 3 bases and J shed 3 bases, with 18 bases lying between them. Germline CDR1 DFQATT, CDR2 SNEGSKA (reference sequence). The CDR3 here is CSARRLSDLNYNEQFF. CDR3 coding DNA: TGCAGTGCTAGGCGACTGTCAGATTTAAACTACAATGAGCAGTTCTTC.

In this sample, this clonotype turned up many times. This chain uses TRBV29-1 with TRBJ2-5; possibly TRBD1 for D (6 bases). This CDR3 has 13 residues. V lost 2 bases, J lost 1 base, and 8 bases lay in between. Germline values: CDR1 SQVTM, CDR2 ANQGSEA. This chain's CDR3 is CSVERGSQETQYF. The CDR3 region has the DNA TGCAGCGTTGAAAGGGGGTCCCAAGAGACCCAGTACTTC.

The table lists this clonotype with many counts. The chain employs TRBV30 and TRBJ2-1; no firm D call. The germline gives CDR1 GTSNPN, CDR2 SVGIG (reference sequence). Deletions cut 1 base from V and 7 bases from J, with 14 bases between. The CDR3 loop spans 14 amino acids. In DNA, the CDR3 is TGTGCCTGGAGTGCGTTCTACGGCTCAAATGAGCAGTTCTTC. Its protein product is CAWSAFYGSNEQFF.

This clonotype was seen repeatedly, ten times or more. This chain uses TRBV20-1 with TRBJ2-7, with TRBD2 identical over 11 bases. CDR1 is DFQATT and CDR2 is SNEGSKA in the germline V gene (reference sequence). The CDR3 spans 14 residues. Trimming removed 0 bases from V and 3 bases from J; junction bases left unmatched: 1. In DNA form, the CDR3 reads TGCAGTGCTAGAGACGGGACTAGCGGCTACGAGCAGTACTTC. As protein: CSARDGTSGYEQYF.

This clonotype appeared many times. This chain joins TRBV6-5 and TRBJ2-1; TRBD1 or TRBD2 may be the D gene (5 bases each). Looked up from germline, CDR1 is MNHEY and CDR2 is SVGAGI. CDR3 length equals 13 residues. The V gene lost 6 bases and the J gene lost 7 bases, with 13 bases spanning the gap. This chain's CDR3 is CASSPGRKNEQFF. CDR3 nucleotides: TGTGCCAGCAGCCCGGGACGGAAGAATGAGCAGTTCTTC.

This clonotype was counted at least ten times. The chain is built from TRBV5-1 and TRBJ2-3, with TRBD1 matching 8 bases. Germline loops: CDR1 SGHRS, CDR2 YFSETQ. The CDR3 sequence is 12 residues long. Trimming at V came to 5 bases and at J to 9 bases, leaving 5 bases not matched to a gene. CDR3 sequence reads: CASSPDRGTQYF. CDR3 in DNA: TGCGCCAGCAGTCCTGACAGGGGCACGCAGTATTTT.

This clonotype was detected ten times or more. The chain employs TRBV4-1 and TRBJ1-5; D uncertain. V was cut by 1 base and J by 2 bases, with 18 bases left in between. The CDR3 loop spans 18 amino acids. CDR1 and CDR2 (germline): MGHRA, YSYEKL. The CDR3 sequence: CASSQVGPPVMGNQPQHF. In nucleotides, the CDR3 is TGCGCCAGCAGCCAAGTAGGACCGCCCGTGATGGGCAATCAGCCCCAGCATTTT.

This clonotype was seen many times. The chain uses TRBV7-2 and TRBJ2-2, with 8 nucleotides matching TRBD2. CDR3 size: 19 residues. Germline assignment: CDR1 SGHTA and CDR2 FQGNSA. The ends lost 3 bases at V and 0 bases at J; junction bases unmatched: 12. CDR3 region: CASSLEAVAGFANTGELFF. The CDR3 DNA reads TGTGCCAGCAGCTTGGAGGCGGTAGCGGGGTTCGCGAACACCGGGGAGCTGTTTTTT. The entire variable domain, with the rest obtained from reference TRBV7-2 and TRBJ2-2, is as follows: GAGVSQSPSNKVTEKGKDVELRCDPISGHTALYWYRQSLGQGLEFLIYFQGNSAPDKSGLPSDRFSAERTGGSVSTLTIQRTQQEDSAVYLCASSLEAVAGFANTGELFFGEGSRLTVL.

The V gene is TRBV7-6, the J gene TRBJ2-3; 12 positions agree with TRBD2. This CDR3 has 21 amino acids. CDR1 is SGHVS and CDR2 is FNYEAQ in the germline V gene. Trimming removed 0 bases from V and 5 bases from J; junction bases left unmatched: 18. Here the CDR3 DNA reads TGTGCCAGCAGCTTAGCTTGGCGGGGACTAGCGGGCAAGGGAGGTGGAGATACGCAGTATTTT. Its protein product is CASSLAWRGLAGKGGGDTQYF.

The chain recombines TRBV28 with TRBJ2-5; D might be TRBD1 (7 bases). V was clipped by 2 bases and J by 5 bases, with 18 bases between them. This CDR3 comprises 16 residues. Per the germline V gene, CDR1 is MDHEN and CDR2 is SYDVKM. CDR3 nucleotide sequence: TGTGCCAGCAGTTTACCCCGACAGGGAGGATTGGAGACCCAGTACTTC. It translates to CASSLPRQGGLETQYF.

This clonotype was counted at least ten times. V and J are TRBV29-1 and TRBJ2-5; 10 bases map to TRBD2. The CDR3 spans 13 residues. The V segment lost 7 bases and the J segment 5 bases; nucleotides outside the gene matches: 7. Germline V gene sequence: CDR1 SQVTM, CDR2 ANQGSEA. The CDR3 DNA follows: TGCAGCGCTGGTAGCGGGAGGCGTGAGACCCAGTACTTC. Protein product: CSAGSGRRETQYF. Looking up the rest from reference TRBV29-1 and TRBJ2-5 gives the full variable domain: SAVISQKPSRDICQRGTSLTIQCQVDSQVTMMFWYRQQPGQSLTLIATANQGSEATYESGFVIDKFPISRPNLTFSTLTVSNMSPEDSSIYLCSAGSGRRETQYFGPGTRLLVL.

At least ten counts were recorded for this clonotype. The V call is TRBV5-1, the J call TRBJ2-1; unclear D gene. This CDR3 spans 16 amino acids. V was trimmed by 4 bases and J by 0 bases, leaving 14 bases between them. CDR1 is SGHRS and CDR2 is YFSETQ in the germline V gene. CDR3 DNA sequence: TGCGCCAGCAGCCAGAAGAGCCAGAGCTCCTACAATGAGCAGTTCTTC. It is translated as CASSQKSQSSYNEQFF.

This clonotype was counted many times. The rearrangement links TRBV7-2 to TRBJ2-1; D gene unclear. V lost 4 bases and J lost 6, with 13 bases in between. Germline V CDR1 and CDR2: SGHTA, FQGNSA. This CDR3 comprises 14 residues. The CDR3 coding sequence is TGTGCCAGCAGCTCCCCGGTGGTAATCAATGAGCAGTTCTTC. Translated, it gives CASSSPVVINEQFF.

Ten or more counts support this clonotype. The J gene is TRBJ1-5, the V gene TRBV20-1; D is unclear. CDR1 and CDR2 (germline): DFQATT, SNEGSKA (reference sequence). CDR3 length: 14 residues. Trimming took off 2 bases at V and 4 bases at J, with 12 bases between the two ends. This CDR3 is CSARRSYRNQPQHF. CDR3 sequence (DNA): TGCAGTGCTAGAAGGTCCTATAGAAATCAGCCCCAGCATTTT.

This clonotype appeared many times. CDR3 protein: CASSYGEAGVLYEQYF. In DNA form, the CDR3 reads TGTGCCAGCAGCTATGGGGAAGCGGGAGTACTCTACGAGCAGTACTTC. V usage is TRBV7-2 and J usage is TRBJ2-7; 8 nucleotides align to TRBD2. In germline, CDR1 is SGHTA, CDR2 FQGNSA. The CDR3 runs 16 residues. The ends lost 4 bases at V and 3 bases at J; junction bases unmatched: 11.

There are many counts of this clonotype. The V and J genes are TRBV3-1 and TRBJ1-2; 8 nucleotides agree with TRBD1. Per germline, CDR1 LGHDT and CDR2 YNNKEL (reference sequence). V shed 4 bases, J shed 7 bases, and the junction held 8 bases outside the gene matches. This CDR3 contains 14 residues. The CDR3 is CASSPGQGMGGYTF. For the CDR3, the DNA is TGTGCCAGCAGCCCCGGACAGGGAATGGGTGGCTACACCTTC.

This clonotype came up many times. The rearrangement uses TRBV29-1 and TRBJ1-1; D is ambiguous. CDR1 and CDR2 (germline): SQVTM, ANQGSEA. CDR3 length: 14 amino acids. V was cut by 3 bases and J by 2 bases, with 13 bases left in between. This chain's CDR3 is CSVEFWEPNTEAFF. CDR3 DNA: TGCAGCGTTGAGTTTTGGGAGCCAAACACTGAAGCTTTCTTT.

The sample holds many counts of this clonotype. The chain uses TRBV6-1 and TRBJ2-2; 8 bases line up with TRBD1. This CDR3 comprises 16 residues. J was trimmed by 1 base and V by 6 bases; bases with no gene match: 7. CDR1 is MNHNS and CDR2 is SASEGT in the germline V gene. The CDR3 sequence is CASSKRQGMNTGELFF. CDR3 bases: TGTGCCAGCAGCAAGCGACAGGGGATGAACACCGGGGAGCTGTTTTTT.

This clonotype was counted at least ten times. The rearrangement joins TRBV20-1 to TRBJ1-1; D gene unclear. Germline V CDR1 and CDR2: DFQATT, SNEGSKA (reference sequence). The CDR3 is 14 residues long. With 3 bases removed from V and 3 bases from J, the gap between germline ends came to 14 bases. The CDR3 loop reads CSASWIGVDTEAFF. The CDR3 bases are TGCAGTGCTAGTTGGATAGGAGTTGACACTGAAGCTTTCTTT.